Listed here is a single TCR beta chain. With V trimmed by 5 bases and J by 3 bases, 8 bases remained unmatched. The CDR3 is 16 residues long. Germline V gene lookup returns CDR1 SGHTA and CDR2 FQGNSA. The data were obtained in a study of blood T cell repertoires in COVID-19. Study-wide background: From T cells, B-cell-depleted T cells, or PBMCs came the material, which was cDNA or gDNA.

As handled by the study authors: Nucleated cell counts were estimated from reference gene primer amplification. Using immunoSEQ multiplex PCR, the repertoire was profiled, and TCRdb retains in-frame clones only, with some absent. The V and J calls and clone size are taken from that table; D and trimming were inferred from the DNA. This sample yields hundreds of thousands of clones, of which nearly 90% are seen a single time; under 2.5% belongs to the top ten. Enrolled through a virtual design, the participants were between roughly 18 and 100 years of age and came from approximately 25 US areas. In assigning cohorts, the study relied on participant-reported clinical history.

The sample consisted of PBMCs or T cells enriched from blood (not recorded which). This rearrangement joins TRBV7-2 to TRBJ2-2, with TRBD1 identical over 8 bases. This TCR was recovered from a woman aged 18-35 years with acute COVID-19. In DNA, the CDR3 is TGTGCCAGCAGCCTCTGGAGACAGGGGCACACCGGGGAGCTGTTTTTT. Protein product: CASSLWRQGHTGELFF. The entire variable domain, with the rest obtained from reference TRBV7-2 and TRBJ2-2, is as follows: GAGVSQSPSNKVTEKGKDVELRCDPISGHTALYWYRQSLGQGLEFLIYFQGNSAPDKSGLPSDRFSAERTGGSVSTLTIQRTQQEDSAVYLCASSLWRQGHTGELFFGEGSRLTVL.